Shown below are 20 T cell receptor beta chains from a single sample sequenced in a study of shared clonotypes between healthy human individuals. The protocol was immunoSEQ multiplex PCR, while the TCRdb copy is restricted to in-frame clones and leaves out a portion. The sample lists 730,000 or so clones, approximately 79% occurring once. Sequencing input: memory CD4+ T cells sorted from blood. Stated subset: CD45RA-negative fraction. Every receptor here comes from a woman aged 25 to 39 in good health.

This chain connects TRBV7-2 to TRBJ1-5; no firm D call. CDR1 and CDR2 from the germline V gene are SGHTA and FQGNSA. The V and J ends lost 1 base and 4 bases respectively, with 8 bases between them. This CDR3 contains 14 residues. The CDR3 protein is CASSLEIGNQPQHF. The CDR3 region has the DNA TGTGCCAGCAGCTTAGAGATAGGTAATCAGCCCCAGCATTTT.

This chain uses TRBV18 with TRBJ2-7; D is uncertain. The ends were cut back, 3 bases at V and 0 bases at J, with 3 bases in the middle. The CDR3 runs to 12 residues. Germline-derived CDR1 and CDR2 are KGHSH and LQKENI. CDR3 amino acids: CASSPHSYEQYF. Here the CDR3 DNA reads TGTGCCAGCTCACCTCACTCCTACGAGCAGTACTTC.

This rearrangement joins TRBV28 to TRBJ1-4; the D is unclear. The V end was cut by 4 bases, the J end by 4 bases, with 19 bases between. The CDR3 is 17 amino acids. The germline gives CDR1 MDHEN, CDR2 SYDVKM. The CDR3, as DNA: TGTGCCAGCAGTTCCCCGATATATAATTGGGGTAATGAAAAACTGTTTTTT. Translation: CASSSPIYNWGNEKLFF.

The chain combines TRBV27 with TRBJ1-4; 8 bases line up with TRBD1. The ends lost 6 bases at V and 8 bases at J; junction bases unmatched: 14. CDR3 length: 16 residues. Germline CDR1 and CDR2: MNHEY and SMNVEV (reference sequence). This CDR3 reads CASSERPGGLGEKLFF. The DNA of the CDR3 is TGTGCCAGCAGCGAGAGGCCAGGGGGCCTGGGGGAAAAACTGTTTTTT.

V and J are TRBV28 and TRBJ2-7; D might be TRBD1 (6 bases). V was trimmed by 6 bases and J by 1 base, leaving 13 bases between them. CDR3 length: 14 residues. The germline CDR1 and CDR2 sequences are MDHEN and SYDVKM. The CDR3 DNA is TGTGCCAGCAGCGTACCGGGACAATCCTACGAGCAGTACTTC. Translated, it gives CASSVPGQSYEQYF.

The genes are TRBV2 and TRBJ1-2, with a weak D call TRBD1 (6 bases). CDR1 SNHLY and CDR2 FYNNEI come from the germline V gene. This CDR3 region has 11 residues. The CDR3 DNA reads as TGTGCAGGGGGACAAGACTATGGCTACACCTTC. Translating gives CAGGQDYGYTF.

The chain employs TRBV19 and TRBJ2-7; TRBD2 matches 7 bases. Looked up from germline, CDR1 is LNHDA and CDR2 is SQIVND (reference sequence). Losses at the gene ends were 3 bases for V and 0 bases for J; bases not matched to a gene: 2. The length of the CDR3 is 14 residues. This chain's CDR3 is CASSMQRDSYEQYF. The CDR3 DNA follows: TGTGCCAGTAGTATGCAGCGGGACTCCTACGAGCAGTACTTC.

This chain connects TRBV6-5 to TRBJ1-4, with D possibly being TRBD1 (5 bases). The CDR3 covers 14 residues. The V end was cut by 2 bases, the J end by 7 bases, with 11 bases between. Germline CDR1 reads MNHEY; CDR2 reads SVGAGI. In DNA form, the CDR3 reads TGTGCCAGCAGTTACCGCCAGACAGTTGAAAAACTGTTTTTT. Its protein is CASSYRQTVEKLFF.

This clone was counted a single time. The chain links TRBV29-1 to TRBJ1-4, with D hard to call. CDR3 length: 11 residues. V gave up 3 bases and J gave up 4 bases, with 3 bases separating them. CDR1 and CDR2 (germline): SQVTM, ANQGSEA. The CDR3 region has the DNA TGCAGCGTTGACCTTAATGAAAAACTGTTTTTT. Its protein product is CSVDLNEKLFF.

J is TRBJ1-1 and V is TRBV2; the D gene is possibly TRBD1 (5 bases). Germline V gives CDR1 SNHLY, CDR2 FYNNEI. V lost 6 bases to trimming and J lost 1 base, with 12 bases between them. CDR3 length: 14 residues. The CDR3 DNA reads as TGTGCCAGCAGAATGGGGGGTTCGAACACTGAAGCTTTCTTT. This translates into CASRMGGSNTEAFF.

The genes are TRBV23-1 and TRBJ1-5, with TRBD1 matching over 8 bases. TRBV23-1 is annotated as an ORF whose role is uncertain. The CDR3 runs 13 residues. V lost 11 bases and J lost 5; bases outside the gene matches: 8. The CDR3 coding sequence is TGCGCCGCCCCGACAGGGGCGGATCAGCCCCAGCATTTT. Encoded protein: CAAPTGADQPQHF.

The rearrangement links TRBV7-7 to TRBJ2-5; TRBD2 matches 15 bases. V dropped 5 bases and J dropped 5; count of bases not matched to a gene: 12. Germline V gives CDR1 SSHAT, CDR2 FNYEAQ (reference sequence). The CDR3 length is 18 residues. The CDR3 bases are TGTGCCAGCAGCGTCGGACTAGCGGGAGGGCCTCGGTTGGAGACCCAGTACTTC. Translated: CASSVGLAGGPRLETQYF.

This chain joins TRBV28 and TRBJ2-5; 7 nucleotides agree with TRBD1. The V gene end was trimmed by 4 bases and the J gene end by 2 bases; junction bases not matched to a gene: 7. The CDR3 is made up of 15 amino acids. The V gene's germline CDR1 is MDHEN and CDR2 SYDVKM. The CDR3 is CASSWTGRLQETQYF. CDR3 bases: TGTGCCAGCAGTTGGACAGGCCGCCTTCAAGAGACCCAGTACTTC.

The chain has TRBV18 and TRBJ1-5; D remains ambiguous. CDR3 length equals 15 residues. V lost 2 bases and J lost 7, with 15 bases in between. Germline loops: CDR1 KGHSH, CDR2 LQKENI. The CDR3 loop is CASSPAKVGFQPQHF. The CDR3 nucleotides read TGTGCCAGCTCACCAGCTAAGGTAGGCTTCCAGCCCCAGCATTTT. The complete variable domain, with remaining parts taken from reference TRBV18 and TRBJ1-5, reads NAGVMQNPRHLVRRRGQEARLRCSPMKGHSHVYWYRQLPEEGLKFMVYLQKENIIDESGMPKERFSAEFPKEGPSILRIQQVVRGDSAAYFCASSPAKVGFQPQHFGDGTRLSIL.

This chain links TRBV27 with TRBJ1-2, with 11 nucleotides matching TRBD1. The V and J ends lost 5 bases and 7 bases, in that order; junction bases with no gene match: 6. The germline gives CDR1 MNHEY, CDR2 SMNVEV (reference sequence). The CDR3 consists of 14 residues. CDR3 sequence: CASSMGQGVGGYTF. The CDR3 region has the DNA TGTGCCAGCAGTATGGGACAGGGGGTAGGTGGCTACACCTTC.

V gene TRBV5-1 combines with J gene TRBJ2-5; 11 nucleotides match TRBD1. Germline V gene data show CDR1 as SGHRS and CDR2 as YFSETQ. The CDR3 runs to 15 residues. V lost 5 bases to trimming and J lost 5 bases; unmatched junction nucleotides: 8. The CDR3 loop is CASSRDRGIAETQYF. CDR3 nucleotides: TGCGCCAGCAGTAGGGACAGGGGGATCGCCGAGACCCAGTACTTC.

There are many counts of this clone. The rearrangement uses TRBV6-6 and TRBJ1-2; 9 bases agree with TRBD1. V lost 6 bases to trimming and J lost 7 bases; unmatched junction nucleotides: 9. This CDR3 is built from 14 residues. The germline V gene has CDR1 MNHNY and CDR2 SVGAGI (reference sequence). The CDR3 region is CASSRDREFGGYTF. The CDR3 bases are TGTGCCAGCAGCAGGGACAGGGAATTTGGTGGCTACACCTTC.

The chain recombines TRBV11-2 with TRBJ2-2; possible D gene TRBD2, 5 bases. Germline V CDR1 and CDR2: SGHAT, FQNNGV. Trimming took off 0 bases at V and 5 bases at J, with 10 bases between the two ends. The CDR3 contains 15 residues. DNA of the CDR3: TGTGCCAGCAGCTTAGAGCGGGTAGATACCGGGGAGCTGTTTTTT. Translated: CASSLERVDTGELFF. Together with reference TRBV11-2 and TRBJ2-2, the CDR3 gives the full variable domain: EAGVAQSPRYKIIEKRQSVAFWCNPISGHATLYWYQQILGQGPKLLIQFQNNGVVDDSQLPKDRFSAERLKGVDSTLKIQPAKLEDSAVYLCASSLERVDTGELFFGEGSRLTVL.

This clone has a handful of counts. The junction does not match germline at one end; this may be a read error. The CDR3 is CASSLEDRGTYEQYF. CDR3 nucleotides: TGTGCCAGTAGTCTAGAGGACAGGGGAACCTACGAGCAGTACTTC. The rearrangement uses TRBV19 and TRBJ2-7; the match to TRBD1 covers 9 bases. The CDR3 is 15 amino acids. Per the germline V gene, CDR1 is LNHDA and CDR2 is SQIVND (reference sequence).

This clone has just a few counts. The rearrangement links TRBV15 to TRBJ2-3; 8 nucleotides align to TRBD2. The trim removed 4 bases at V and 4 bases at J, leaving 4 bases unmatched. The CDR3 runs to 14 residues. CDR1 and CDR2 from the germline V gene are LNHNV and YYDKDF (reference sequence). DNA for the CDR3: TGTGCCACCAGCATCGGGGGGGACGCAGATACGCAGTATTTT. Translating it yields CATSIGGDADTQYF.